The rows below give T cell receptor beta chains drawn from one sample of a study of cytomegalovirus exposure and HLA in healthy donors. Profiled with immunoSEQ multiplex PCR; TCRdb holds only in-frame clones, not every one. The sample lists around 92,000 clones, 81% occurring once. The sample taken for sequencing was PBMCs. The origin of the receptors is a girl aged 2 to 10 in good health and CMV-seropositive. The conserved cysteine and the conserved F or W are not part of the CDR3 here. The D gene is left open where the match is weak. Clone size is not always given. Where it is, it says once, few, many or a class for expanded clones.

d_call clone_size v_call cdr3_length cdr3_aa
- - TRBV2 13 ASRGTRRGTDTQY
TRBD2 few TRBV27 16 ASSYRASGRASPYEQY
- - TRBV20-1 9 SPGGYNEQF
- once TRBV6-6 12 ASSHPQGSSGAF
- few TRBV28 11 ASSQLTGDTQY
TRBD1 - TRBV11-3 14 ASSLEGTGAKNIQY
TRBD1 - TRBV9 11 ASSSGTVYEQY
- - TRBV29-1 13 SVEAYRSSYNEQF
- - TRBV19 15 ASSISPSRIHYNEQF
TRBD1 - TRBV5-1 14 ASSRTGTGKLETQY
- few TRBV29-1 11 SVEDVGPYEQY
- - TRBV30 11 AVHGGRNQPQH
- few TRBV19 13 ASSALQSSYNEQF
- - TRBV30 13 AWSGRRDSSYEQY
TRBD1 - TRBV6-5 10 ASSSLGQKAF
TRBD1 - TRBV27 14 ASSFISGQGRYEQY
- - TRBV25-1 11 ASSDRVMGEQY
TRBD2 - TRBV19 12 ASGLAGVTDTQY
- - TRBV29-1 10 STRTWGNEQF
- once TRBV6-1 11 ASSGPGFETQY
- few TRBV10-3 12 AIGGQTGANVLT
- once TRBV29-1 13 SCGGRGSDYNEQF
- - TRBV27 11 ASRSLGRETQY
TRBD1 once TRBV27 13 ASSFSGTGSYGYT